This T cell receptor (beta chain) comes out of a study of CD8 T cells in ankylosing spondylitis. The CDR3 has 14 amino acids. Trimming removed 1 base from V and 4 bases from J, with 8 bases in between. Germline V CDR1 and CDR2: MGHRA, YSYEKL. General study results and limits: As reported, disease-linked clones showed significant enrichment in matched ankylosing spondylitis synovial fluid. It appeared that ankylosing spondylitis blood was characterized by a TCR beta motif of several highly homologous variants.

Using quantitative 5'-RACE with molecular barcodes, the authors made TCR beta libraries. Each CDR3 protein is one row after TCRdb ran MiXCR on the 5' RACE reads. The sample lists about 240,000 distinct CDR3 sequences, more than 20% occurring once. As regards this clonotype: Its antigen is not identified.

The sample taken for sequencing was blood, either unsorted or a sorted T cell fraction (not recorded which). This sequence originates from a male donor with ankylosing spondylitis or in good health (not recorded which). The V gene is TRBV4-1, the J gene TRBJ2-1, with D possibly TRBD1 on 6 matching bases. The CDR3 region is CASSQADRYNEQFF. In DNA form, the CDR3 reads TGCGCCAGCAGCCAAGCGGACAGATACAATGAGCAGTTCTTC.